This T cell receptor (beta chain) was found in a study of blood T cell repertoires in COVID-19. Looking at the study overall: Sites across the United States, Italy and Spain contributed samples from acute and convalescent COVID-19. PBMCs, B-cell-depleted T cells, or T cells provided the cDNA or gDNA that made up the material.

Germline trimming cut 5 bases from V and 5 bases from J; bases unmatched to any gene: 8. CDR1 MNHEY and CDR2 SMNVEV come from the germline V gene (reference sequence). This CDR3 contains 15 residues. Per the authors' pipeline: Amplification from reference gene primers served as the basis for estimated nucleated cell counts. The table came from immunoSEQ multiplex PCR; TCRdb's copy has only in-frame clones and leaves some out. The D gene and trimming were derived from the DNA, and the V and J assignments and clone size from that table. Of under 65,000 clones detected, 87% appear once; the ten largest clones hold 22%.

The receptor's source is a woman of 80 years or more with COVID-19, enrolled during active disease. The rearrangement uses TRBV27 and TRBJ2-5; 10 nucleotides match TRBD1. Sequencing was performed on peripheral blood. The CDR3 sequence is CASSPRQGARETQYF. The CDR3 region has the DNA TGTGCCAGCAGTCCCCGACAGGGGGCTAGGGAGACCCAGTACTTC.